The 23 T cell receptor beta chains listed next were all sequenced from one sample in a study of cytomegalovirus exposure and HLA in healthy donors. The PCR used 60 Vbeta and 13 Jbeta primers. Clones were sequenced by immunoSEQ multiplex PCR, and TCRdb holds only the in-frame ones, with some missing. Its clone listing holds 100,000 to 150,000 clones. The sequenced sample was PBMCs. The receptors originated from a man aged 25-40 years in good health and CMV-seronegative.

V usage is TRBV9 and J usage is TRBJ2-7, with 12 bases aligning to TRBD2. This CDR3 spans 15 amino acids. From germline, CDR1 is SGDLS and CDR2 YYNGEE. The ends lost 4 bases at V and 5 bases at J; junction bases unmatched: 7. The CDR3 here is CASSPGLAGSNEQYF. The DNA for the CDR3 is TGTGCCAGCAGCCCTGGACTAGCGGGATCTAACGAGCAGTACTTC.

This rearrangement joins TRBV19 to TRBJ2-1; D gene uncertain. CDR1 and CDR2 from the germline V gene are LNHDA and SQIVND (reference sequence). This CDR3 comprises 15 residues. Trimming removed 6 bases from V and 0 bases from J, with 12 bases in between. The CDR3 DNA sequence: TGTGCCAGTAGCGCAACTACCAGCTCCTACAATGAGCAGTTCTTC. Residues: CASSATTSSYNEQFF.

The chain couples TRBV6-4 to TRBJ1-2; 8 positions match TRBD1. This CDR3 spans 13 amino acids. J gave up 6 bases and V 3 bases, and 3 bases lay outside the gene matches. Germline assignment: CDR1 MRHNA and CDR2 SNTAGT. CDR3 DNA sequence: TGTGCCAGCAGTGATCGGACAGGGAATGGCTACACCTTC. Amino acids: CASSDRTGNGYTF.

The chain joins TRBV7-9 to TRBJ1-1, with 9 bases aligning to TRBD1. The ends lost 3 bases at V and 5 bases at J; junction bases unmatched: 7. Germline loops: CDR1 SEHNR, CDR2 FQNEAQ (reference sequence). This CDR3 contains 15 residues. CDR3 nucleotide sequence: TGTGCCAGCAGCTTCCCACAGGGGGCGCTGACTGAAGCTTTCTTT. Residues: CASSFPQGALTEAFF.

This rearrangement joins TRBV21-1 to TRBJ1-6; the table names TRBD1, a call not compared with the DNA. TRBV21-1 corresponds to a pseudogene. CDR3 size: 17 residues. This chain's CDR3 is CASSSRQGVSYNSPLHF. CDR3 sequence (DNA): TGTGCCAGCAGCTCTCGACAGGGGGTCTCCTATAATTCACCCCTCCACTTT.

This chain links TRBV7-9 with TRBJ1-1; D is perhaps TRBD1 (6 bases). The germline CDR1 and CDR2 sequences are SEHNR and FQNEAQ (reference sequence). This CDR3 region has 14 residues. The V and J ends lost 8 bases and 0 bases respectively, with 13 bases between them. CDR3 in amino acids: CASRGGAMNTEAFF. CDR3 in DNA: TGTGCCAGCCGAGGGGGGGCCATGAACACTGAAGCTTTCTTT.

CDR3 sequence (DNA): TGCAGCGTTGAAGATCTGGCGGGACTACTTAATGAGCAGTTCTTC. As protein: CSVEDLAGLLNEQFF. This chain links TRBV29-1 with TRBJ2-1, with TRBD2 matching over 7 bases. The V gene end was trimmed by 0 bases and the J gene end by 7 bases; junction bases not matched to a gene: 9. This CDR3 is 15 amino acids long. Germline V lookup: CDR1 SQVTM, CDR2 ANQGSEA.

The chain employs TRBV2 and TRBJ1-3; D not resolved. There are 16 residues in the CDR3. CDR1 is SNHLY, CDR2 FYNNEI, per germline. Trimming shortened V by 4 bases and J by 0 bases, and 13 bases separated the two germline ends. For the CDR3, the DNA is TGTGCCAGCAGTGCCTTGGGCGATTCCTCTGGAAACACCATATATTTT. It is translated as CASSALGDSSGNTIYF. Using reference TRBV2 and TRBJ1-3 for the parts outside the CDR3, the full variable domain is EPEVTQTPSHQVTQMGQEVILRCVPISNHLYFYWYRQILGQKVEFLVSFYNNEISEKSEIFDDQFSVERPDGSNFTLKIRSTKLEDSAMYFCASSALGDSSGNTIYFGEGSWLTVV.

The chain has TRBV9 and TRBJ2-2; D not certain. This CDR3 contains 16 residues. The germline V gene has CDR1 SGDLS and CDR2 YYNGEE. V lost 0 bases and J 1 base, leaving 10 bases between the germline ends. This CDR3 is CASSVGPSKNTGELFF. CDR3 nucleotides: TGTGCCAGCAGCGTAGGCCCCAGTAAGAACACCGGGGAGCTGTTTTTT.

The CDR3 loop reads CASSKRDREGTEAFF. In DNA, the CDR3 is TGTGCCAGCAGCAAAAGGGACAGGGAGGGCACTGAAGCTTTCTTT. V usage is TRBV7-9 and J usage is TRBJ1-1; 9 nucleotides line up with TRBD1. V lost 5 bases to trimming and J lost 4 bases; unmatched junction nucleotides: 8. The germline V gene encodes CDR1 SEHNR and CDR2 FQNEAQ (reference sequence). The CDR3 loop spans 15 amino acids.

V and J are TRBV7-6 and TRBJ1-3; the D is unclear. CDR1 and CDR2 (germline): SGHVS, FNYEAQ. The length of the CDR3 is 14 residues. V gave up 5 bases and J gave up 8 bases, with 16 bases separating them. CDR3 bases: TGTGCCAGCAGCAAAAGGTCAGGAGGTGACACCATATATTTT. Protein sequence: CASSKRSGGDTIYF.

This chain uses TRBV5-4 with TRBJ2-1; 12 nucleotides align to TRBD2. CDR3 length: 16 amino acids. Per the germline V gene, CDR1 is SGHNT and CDR2 is YYREEE (reference sequence). Losses at the gene ends were 4 bases for V and 2 bases for J; bases not matched to a gene: 4. CDR3: CASSPRTSGTYNEQFF. DNA for the CDR3: TGTGCCAGCAGCCCCAGGACTAGCGGGACCTACAATGAGCAGTTCTTC. Supplemented by reference TRBV5-4 and TRBJ2-1, the full variable domain reads ETGVTQSPTHLIKTRGQQVTLRCSSQSGHNTVSWYQQALGQGPQFIFQYYREEENGRGNFPPRFSGLQFPNYSSELNVNALELDDSALYLCASSPRTSGTYNEQFFGPGTRLTVL.

The V and J genes are TRBV2 and TRBJ2-7, with 7 bases fitting TRBD2. J lost 4 bases, V lost 7 bases, and 10 bases had no gene match. CDR1 and CDR2 from the germline V gene are SNHLY and FYNNEI. The CDR3 runs 14 residues. CDR3 loop: CASKREVGGYEQYF. In DNA form, the CDR3 reads TGTGCCAGCAAACGGGAGGTTGGGGGGTACGAGCAGTACTTC.

This rearrangement joins TRBV6-5 to TRBJ2-5; 14 bases line up with TRBD2. Gene TRBJ2-7 matches the end of the DNA better, so the J call may be wrong. Germline-derived CDR1 and CDR2 are MNHEY and SVGAGI. The CDR3 consists of 15 residues. The CDR3 here is CASRGTSGGTYEQYF. CDR3 bases: TGTGCCAGCCGTGGGACTAGCGGGGGTACCTACGAGCAGTACTTC.

The chain links TRBV19 to TRBJ2-1; 8 nucleotides line up with TRBD2. Losses at the gene ends were 0 bases for V and 7 bases for J; bases not matched to a gene: 5. Per the germline V gene, CDR1 is LNHDA and CDR2 is SQIVND (reference sequence). This CDR3 region has 15 residues. This CDR3 reads CASSIDLAGTNEQFF. The CDR3 nucleotides read TGTGCCAGTAGTATAGATCTAGCGGGTACAAATGAGCAGTTCTTC.

The V gene is TRBV5-6, the J gene TRBJ2-5, with 7 bases fitting TRBD2. The CDR3 loop spans 15 amino acids. Germline CDR1 SGHDT, CDR2 YYEEEE. After removal of 0 bases from V and 2 bases from J, the junction contained 4 bases not matched to a gene. CDR3 amino acids: CASSLASGPQETQYF. In DNA form, the CDR3 reads TGTGCCAGCAGCTTGGCTAGCGGCCCTCAAGAGACCCAGTACTTC.

The chain uses TRBV11-2 and TRBJ2-2, with D hard to call. The germline CDR1 and CDR2 sequences are SGHAT and FQNNGV. The CDR3 length is 15 residues. Trimming removed 3 bases at V and 1 base at J, with 9 bases between. CDR3: CASSFTGVNTGELFF. CDR3 DNA sequence: TGTGCCAGCAGCTTTACCGGAGTGAACACCGGGGAGCTGTTTTTT.

The chain recombines TRBV28 with TRBJ1-5, with D tentatively TRBD1 (6 bases). The CDR3 extends over 14 amino acids. The V end lost 2 bases, the J end lost 4 bases, and 9 bases lay between the germline ends. In germline, CDR1 is MDHEN, CDR2 SYDVKM. The CDR3 reads CASSLADRNQPQHF. Written as DNA, the CDR3 is TGTGCCAGCAGTTTAGCGGACAGAAATCAGCCCCAGCATTTT.

The V and J genes are TRBV5-4 and TRBJ1-1; TRBD1 aligns across 8 bases. CDR1 is SGHNT and CDR2 is YYREEE in the germline V gene (reference sequence). This CDR3 comprises 15 residues. Trimming at V came to 4 bases and at J to 3 bases, leaving 8 bases not matched to a gene. Here the CDR3 reads CASSSYRGADTEAFF. The DNA for the CDR3 is TGTGCCAGCAGCAGCTACAGGGGGGCGGACACTGAAGCTTTCTTT.

V and J are TRBV10-3 and TRBJ2-6, with 11 bases that match TRBD2. The germline CDR1 and CDR2 sequences are ENHRY and SYGVKD. V trimming: 11 bases; J trimming: 1 base; junction bases outside the gene matches: 4. CDR3 size: 15 residues. The CDR3 bases are TGTGCCGCCGGACTAGCGGGTTCTGGGGCCAACGTCCTGACTTTC. Translating it yields CAAGLAGSGANVLTF.

This chain uses TRBV30 with TRBJ2-2, with D perhaps TRBD2 (6 bases). V dropped 3 bases and J dropped 4 bases, with 9 bases sitting between them. The CDR3 extends over 13 amino acids. CDR1 GTSNPN and CDR2 SVGIG come from the germline V gene (reference sequence). The CDR3 bases are TGTGCCTGGAGGCAGGGAGGCACCGGGGAGCTGTTTTTT. This translates into CAWRQGGTGELFF.

The chain uses TRBV7-2 and TRBJ2-7; no reliable D call. This CDR3 region has 14 residues. Germline-derived CDR1 and CDR2 are SGHTA and FQGNSA. Trimming shortened V by 2 bases and J by 6 bases, and 14 bases separated the two germline ends. Here the CDR3 reads CASSLLVLSGEQYF. Here the CDR3 DNA reads TGTGCCAGCAGCTTATTAGTTCTTTCGGGCGAGCAGTACTTC. The full variable domain, its missing parts supplied by reference TRBV7-2 and TRBJ2-7, is GAGVSQSPSNKVTEKGKDVELRCDPISGHTALYWYRQSLGQGLEFLIYFQGNSAPDKSGLPSDRFSAERTGGSVSTLTIQRTQQEDSAVYLCASSLLVLSGEQYFGPGTRLTVT.

V usage is TRBV11-2 and J usage is TRBJ1-4; 7 bases fit TRBD1. CDR1 is SGHAT and CDR2 is FQNNGV in the germline V gene. V was clipped by 3 bases and J by 8 bases; unmatched bases: 6. The CDR3 is 14 residues long. CDR3 region: CASSLGFRGEKLFF. CDR3 DNA sequence: TGTGCCAGCAGCTTGGGGTTCAGGGGGGAAAAACTGTTTTTT.